This T cell receptor (beta chain) was recovered during a study of cytomegalovirus exposure and HLA in healthy donors. The PCR was carried out with 60 Vbeta primers and 13 Jbeta primers. Original processing notes: Unique TCR beta chains numbered roughly 83 million in a later analysis, with around 10 million shared. The assay was immunoSEQ multiplex PCR, and TCRdb's table has in-frame clones only and misses some. V, J and clone size reflect that table, while D and trimming were determined from the DNA. Its clone listing holds 100,000 to 150,000 clones. The receptor's source is a man younger than 35 in good health and CMV-seronegative. The source material was PBMCs.

The CDR3 DNA reads as TGCACCAGCAGCCAAGAGCGGCTAGCGGGGGCCTCCTCCTACGAGCAGTACTTC. This encodes CTSSQERLAGASSYEQYF. The J gene is TRBJ2-7, the V gene TRBV1; whether TRBD2, the table's D call, matches the DNA was not checked. TRBV1 is designated a pseudogene. The CDR3 has 18 residues.